One and the same sample provided the 22 T cell receptor beta chains below, sequenced in a study of T cell clones after liver transplantation. Libraries were prepared by immunoSEQ multiplex PCR; TCRdb keeps only in-frame clonotypes and omits some of them. The profile shows fewer than 85,000 clones, 75% to 90% of them singletons. The sample here was CD4+ T cells from blood, taken 12 months after liver transplant. These receptor sequences come from a human patient who received a liver transplant. Some T cells may originate from the graft donor.

The chain recombines TRBV7-2 with TRBJ1-5; no reliable D call. V dropped 0 bases and J dropped 6 bases, with 6 bases sitting between them. The CDR3 runs 13 residues. Germline V CDR1 and CDR2: SGHTA, FQGNSA. Here the CDR3 DNA reads TGTGCCAGCAGCTTAGCGCCCAGTCAGCCCCAGCATTTT. Its translation is CASSLAPSQPQHF. Full variable domain (rest looked up from reference TRBV7-2 and TRBJ1-5): GAGVSQSPSNKVTEKGKDVELRCDPISGHTALYWYRQSLGQGLEFLIYFQGNSAPDKSGLPSDRFSAERTGGSVSTLTIQRTQQEDSAVYLCASSLAPSQPQHFGDGTRLSIL.

A single count supports this clone. This chain joins TRBV7-2 and TRBJ1-5, with TRBD1 matching over 9 bases. Germline CDR1 is SGHTA and CDR2 is FQGNSA. This CDR3 is 15 amino acids long. V was clipped by 1 base and J by 4 bases; unmatched bases: 2. The CDR3 DNA reads TGTGCCAGCAGCTTAGAGACAGGGGGTAATCAGCCCCAGCATTTT. Residues: CASSLETGGNQPQHF. Looking up the rest from reference TRBV7-2 and TRBJ1-5 gives the full variable domain: GAGVSQSPSNKVTEKGKDVELRCDPISGHTALYWYRQSLGQGLEFLIYFQGNSAPDKSGLPSDRFSAERTGGSVSTLTIQRTQQEDSAVYLCASSLETGGNQPQHFGDGTRLSIL.

The chain is built from TRBV7-8 and TRBJ1-4; D may be TRBD1 (6 bases). V was pared by 5 bases and J by 7 bases, with 23 bases between. The CDR3 length is 17 residues. Germline values: CDR1 SGHVS, CDR2 FQNEAQ. The CDR3 DNA reads TGTGCCAGCAGCCTATCGAGGGGGGGGCGGAAAGGTGAAAAACTGTTTTTT. Translated: CASSLSRGGRKGEKLFF.

The chain carries TRBV7-2 and TRBJ2-1; D possibly uses TRBD1 or TRBD2 (5 bases each). The CDR3 totals 14 residues. The germline V and J ends were trimmed by 6 bases and 10 bases, with 19 bases remaining between them. Germline CDR1 reads SGHTA; CDR2 reads FQGNSA. In DNA, the CDR3 is TGTGCCAGCAGATTAATGGGGGTAGGTGGCGAGCAGTTCTTC. Protein: CASRLMGVGGEQFF.

J is TRBJ1-2 and V is TRBV27, with D possibly matching TRBD1 (5 bases). Germline V gene data show CDR1 as MNHEY and CDR2 as SMNVEV (reference sequence). V lost 4 bases and J 8 bases, leaving 17 bases between the germline ends. CDR3 size: 14 residues. The CDR3 sequence is CASSSLGGYNGYTF. The DNA of the CDR3 is TGTGCCAGCAGTTCCCTGGGGGGGTACAACGGCTACACCTTC.

V and J are TRBV6-5 and TRBJ2-7; 10 bases fit TRBD1. CDR1 is MNHEY and CDR2 is SVGAGI in the germline V gene. CDR3 length equals 15 residues. J was trimmed by 2 bases and V by 5 bases; bases with no gene match: 6. CDR3 protein: CASSIAGQGPYEQYF. CDR3 coding DNA: TGTGCCAGCAGTATTGCGGGACAGGGGCCCTACGAGCAGTACTTC.

CDR3 DNA sequence: TGTGCCAGCAGCTTAGTGACTAGCGGGAGGGTCTATGAGCAGTTCTTC. As protein: CASSLVTSGRVYEQFF. The rearrangement links TRBV11-1 to TRBJ2-1; 14 bases are shared with TRBD2. The CDR3 runs to 16 residues. V shed 1 base and J 8 bases; nucleotides not matched to a gene: 4. CDR1 is SGHAT, CDR2 FQDESV, per germline (reference sequence).

V gene TRBV10-3 combines with J gene TRBJ2-7; tentative D call: TRBD2 (6 bases). This CDR3 is built from 15 residues. V was clipped by 6 bases and J by 2 bases, with 17 bases between them. CDR1 ENHRY and CDR2 SYGVKD come from the germline V gene. The chain's CDR3 is CAIRASGTPPYEQYF. For the CDR3, the DNA is TGTGCCATCAGGGCTTCCGGGACTCCTCCCTACGAGCAGTACTTC.

This clone was observed once. V usage is TRBV19 and J usage is TRBJ1-5, with 8 bases lining up with TRBD1. Per germline, CDR1 LNHDA and CDR2 SQIVND (reference sequence). The CDR3 contains 14 residues. V lost 6 bases to trimming and J lost 3 bases; unmatched junction nucleotides: 4. The CDR3 DNA reads TGTGCCAGTAGCAGGACAGGGTACAATCAGCCCCAGCATTTT. Its translation is CASSRTGYNQPQHF.

This rearrangement joins TRBV5-1 to TRBJ1-4; tentative D call: TRBD1 (6 bases). V was clipped by 4 bases and J by 2 bases, with 15 bases between them. Germline V gene data show CDR1 as SGHRS and CDR2 as YFSETQ. The CDR3 runs 16 residues. The CDR3 loop is CASSPGQTFTNEKLFF. The CDR3 DNA is TGCGCCAGCAGCCCCGGACAGACTTTTACTAATGAAAAACTGTTTTTT.

This clone was seen once. This chain uses TRBV21-1 with TRBJ2-7; the DNA was not compared with TRBD1, the D call given in the table. TRBV21-1 represents a pseudogene. CDR3 length equals 17 residues. The CDR3 sequence is CASSKEGPGQVDYEQYF. The CDR3 nucleotides read TGTGCCAGCAGCAAAGAGGGCCCCGGACAGGTCGATTACGAGCAGTACTTC.

The rearrangement uses TRBV11-2 and TRBJ2-5; tentative D call: TRBD2 (6 bases). Germline lookup yields CDR1 SGHAT and CDR2 FQNNGV. The CDR3 has 16 amino acids. Trimming shortened V by 1 base and J by 9 bases, and 21 bases separated the two germline ends. Here the CDR3 DNA reads TGTGCCAGCAGCTTAGCAGCGGCGGGGCTTTCCAGATCCCAGTACTTC. Translation gives CASSLAAAGLSRSQYF.

Turning to this clone: This sample also contains other DNA sequences that code for the same CDR3. The rearrangement joins TRBV28 to TRBJ2-7, with no clear D. This CDR3 contains 11 residues. CDR1 and CDR2 (germline): MDHEN, SYDVKM. V lost 6 bases, J lost 4 bases, and 7 bases lay in between. CDR3 in amino acids: CASSLNYEQYF. The CDR3 nucleotides are TGTGCCAGCAGCCTCAATTACGAGCAGTACTTC.

The chain is built from TRBV12-5 and TRBJ2-1; D not resolved. The CDR3 sequence is 12 residues long. CDR1 and CDR2 from the germline V gene are LGHNT and FRNRAP. With 5 bases removed from V and 7 bases from J, the gap between germline ends came to 9 bases. The CDR3 region is CASGPGRNEQFF. In nucleotides, the CDR3 is TGTGCTAGTGGTCCCGGACGGAATGAGCAGTTCTTC.

The chain has TRBV7-2 and TRBJ1-1; D is ambiguous. Germline V lookup: CDR1 SGHTA, CDR2 FQGNSA. The CDR3 consists of 15 residues. Between the trimmed V and J ends, which lost 2 bases and 0 bases, there was a span of 10 bases. DNA for the CDR3: TGTGCCAGCAGCTTAACTCTTCTCATGAACACTGAAGCTTTCTTT. Translation: CASSLTLLMNTEAFF.

The V call is TRBV28, the J call TRBJ2-5, with 11 bases identical to TRBD1. Per germline, CDR1 MDHEN and CDR2 SYDVKM. The V segment lost 7 bases and the J segment 1 base; nucleotides outside the gene matches: 8. This CDR3 spans 16 amino acids. In DNA, the CDR3 is TGTGCCAGCAAACCTCCGGGACAGGGGGTCCAAGAGACCCAGTACTTC. Protein product: CASKPPGQGVQETQYF.

The genes are TRBV9 and TRBJ2-4; 7 bases fit TRBD1. Losses at the gene ends were 3 bases for V and 2 bases for J; bases not matched to a gene: 5. The CDR3 covers 15 residues. The V gene's germline CDR1 is SGDLS and CDR2 YYNGEE. The CDR3 is CASSALGQTKNIQYF. CDR3 coding DNA: TGTGCCAGCAGCGCTTTGGGACAGACCAAAAACATTCAGTACTTC.

The chain recombines TRBV6-5 with TRBJ2-7; TRBD2 aligns across 8 bases. Germline V gene sequence: CDR1 MNHEY, CDR2 SVGAGI. The V gene end was trimmed by 6 bases and the J gene end by 1 base; junction bases not matched to a gene: 8. This CDR3 has 15 amino acids. CDR3 sequence reads: CASRDPGGGSYEQYF. In DNA form, the CDR3 reads TGTGCCAGCAGGGATCCGGGGGGGGGATCCTACGAGCAGTACTTC.

The chain is built from TRBV7-2 and TRBJ2-3; no clear D gene. Per the germline V gene, CDR1 is SGHTA and CDR2 is FQGNSA. Trimming removed 8 bases from V and 6 bases from J, with 15 bases in between. The CDR3 is 13 residues long. CDR3 protein: CASARAARDTQYF. CDR3 nucleotides: TGTGCCAGCGCTCGGGCTGCTCGGGATACGCAGTATTTT.

This sequence joins TRBV25-1 and TRBJ2-2; 11 bases map to TRBD2. The CDR3 consists of 17 residues. The germline CDR1 and CDR2 sequences are MGHDK and SYGVNS. Trimming at V came to 3 bases and at J to 7 bases, leaving 10 bases not matched to a gene. For the CDR3, the DNA is TGTGCCAGCAGTGATTACCTAGCGGGAGGAAGGGTCGGGGAGCTGTTTTTT. Residues: CASSDYLAGGRVGELFF.

V gene TRBV2 combines with J gene TRBJ2-7; 9 nucleotides match TRBD1. The V gene end was trimmed by 4 bases and the J gene end by 3 bases; junction bases not matched to a gene: 4. The CDR3 runs to 14 residues. Germline V gene sequence: CDR1 SNHLY, CDR2 FYNNEI. This CDR3 reads CASSVDRGNYEQYF. The CDR3 nucleotides read TGTGCCAGCAGTGTGGACAGGGGAAACTACGAGCAGTACTTC.

The gene calls are TRBV7-6 and TRBJ2-4; TRBD2 agrees at 13 bases. The V and J ends lost 5 bases and 8 bases, in that order; junction bases with no gene match: 12. The CDR3 consists of 17 residues. Germline CDR1 and CDR2: SGHVS and FNYEAQ. CDR3 bases: TGTGCCAGCAGCCTGAGTTCCGGGACTAGCGGGATTTACATTCAGTACTTC. Its translation is CASSLSSGTSGIYIQYF.